Below are 13 T cell receptor beta chains sequenced from a single sample in a study of T-cell reconstitution after alpha-beta-depleted transplantation in children. Unique molecular identifiers tagged the TCRbeta library. From the PCR reads, TCRdb called clonotypes with MiXCR, one entry per CDR3 protein. The table records a few hundred thousand distinct CDR3 sequences, approximately 12% of them present only once. Sequencing was performed on PBMCs, mostly from graft donor cells, taken 360 days after TCRalphabeta/CD19-depleted stem cell transplant. All receptors derive from a male patient between 10 and 17 years old who had a stem cell transplant for acute myeloid leukemia, so the T cells may come from the graft donor.

V and J are TRBV18 and TRBJ2-3; 9 bases map to TRBD2. Germline values: CDR1 KGHSH, CDR2 LQKENI. Unmatched junction bases numbered 9, after V lost 0 bases and J lost 2 bases. The CDR3 spans 18 residues. CDR3 sequence reads: CASSPPMIAGADTDTQYF. The CDR3 region has the DNA TGTGCCAGCTCACCACCGATGATAGCGGGAGCGGACACAGATACGCAGTATTTT.

This chain uses TRBV29-1 with TRBJ2-7; 8 nucleotides agree with TRBD2. With V trimmed by 8 bases and J by 0 bases, 12 bases remained unmatched. Per germline, CDR1 SQVTM and CDR2 ANQGSEA. The CDR3 length is 15 residues. The CDR3 region is CSPAPTSASSYEQYF. CDR3 nucleotides: TGCAGCCCCGCTCCGACTAGCGCCTCCTCCTACGAGCAGTACTTC.

The chain is built from TRBV5-1 and TRBJ2-7; 11 bases agree with TRBD1. Germline CDR1 and CDR2: SGHRS and YFSETQ. Trimming cost V 1 base and J 0 bases; bases outside gene matches: 3. The CDR3 is 16 residues long. The CDR3 loop is CASSLLGTGGSYEQYF. CDR3 nucleotides: TGCGCCAGCAGCTTGTTGGGGACAGGGGGCTCCTACGAGCAGTACTTC.

The chain recombines TRBV4-3 with TRBJ2-5; 11 bases are shared with TRBD2. Germline CDR1 is LGHNA and CDR2 is YSLEER. The J segment lost 4 bases and the V segment lost 1 base, leaving 8 bases of the junction unmatched. The CDR3 consists of 17 residues. The CDR3 DNA is TGCGCCAGCAGCCAAGGTAGCACTAGCGGGAGTGGAGAGACCCAGTACTTC. Translated: CASSQGSTSGSGETQYF.

The rearrangement uses TRBV11-3 and TRBJ2-1; TRBD1 aligns across 7 bases. The CDR3 is 15 residues long. V lost 3 bases and J lost 13; bases outside the gene matches: 15. Germline loops: CDR1 SGHNT, CDR2 YENEEA. The CDR3 loop reads CASSLTGTVSTPQFF. The CDR3 DNA reads TGTGCCAGCAGCTTGACCGGGACAGTATCCACCCCCCAGTTCTTC.

The chain employs TRBV28 and TRBJ2-1; 7 positions match TRBD1. In germline, CDR1 is MDHEN, CDR2 SYDVKM. CDR3 length: 17 amino acids. V lost 1 base, J lost 5 bases, and 11 bases stayed unmatched. The CDR3 protein is CASSLFGTVTPHNEQFF. The CDR3 nucleotides are TGTGCCAGCAGTTTATTTGGGACAGTGACCCCTCACAATGAGCAGTTCTTC.

This clonotype appeared a few times. The CDR3 region is CAGGWNTDTQYF. CDR3 bases: TGTGCCGGGGGTTGGAACACAGATACGCAGTATTTT. The chain combines TRBV12-3 or TRBV12-4 with TRBJ2-3; tentatively, D is TRBD1 or TRBD2 (5 bases each). V lost 11 bases and J lost 2, with 11 bases in between. CDR3 length: 12 residues.

As regards this clonotype: One junction end does not reproduce the germline sequence, and a read error may be involved. V is TRBV30 and J is TRBJ2-7; 7 positions agree with TRBD1. Germline lookup yields CDR1 GTSNPN and CDR2 SVGIG (reference sequence). The CDR3 consists of 13 residues. CDR3 bases: TGTGCCTGGAGTACGAGGCGACAGGGTGAGATAAACTTC. Protein product: CAWSTRRQGEINF.

This clonotype was seen only a few times. The chain employs TRBV27 and TRBJ2-3; D is undetermined. This CDR3 has 17 residues. Germline CDR1 reads MNHEY; CDR2 reads SMNVEV (reference sequence). Trimming removed 5 bases at V and 0 bases at J, with 18 bases between. The CDR3 DNA sequence: TGTGCCAGCAGTCCCTCCCGTGGCAGCTCTAGCACAGATACGCAGTATTTT. Translating it yields CASSPSRGSSSTDTQYF.

In its sample, this clonotype was seen many times. The chain has TRBV25-1 and TRBJ2-3; 9 nucleotides line up with TRBD2. Trimming cost V 8 bases and J 3 bases; bases outside gene matches: 6. CDR1 and CDR2 from the germline V gene are MGHDK and SYGVNS. This CDR3 comprises 14 residues. CDR3 protein: CASGVAGATDTQYF. The CDR3 DNA is TGTGCCAGCGGCGTAGCGGGAGCGACAGATACGCAGTATTTT.

V gene TRBV5-8 combines with J gene TRBJ2-3; D gene ambiguous. This CDR3 comprises 15 residues. The V and J ends lost 4 bases and 5 bases respectively, with 17 bases between them. Germline CDR1 is SGHTS and CDR2 is YDEGEE. This CDR3 is CASSPFPGSVDTQYF. DNA of the CDR3: TGTGCCAGCAGCCCGTTCCCGGGTTCGGTAGATACGCAGTATTTT.

This clonotype was detected only a few times. The rearrangement joins TRBV4-3 to TRBJ2-7, with 10 bases identical to TRBD2. V dropped 0 bases and J dropped 3; count of bases not matched to a gene: 11. Germline CDR1 is LGHNA and CDR2 is YSLEER. The CDR3 contains 18 residues. CDR3 in amino acids: CASSQEGPLAGLFYEQYF. The CDR3 nucleotides are TGCGCCAGCAGCCAAGAGGGGCCACTAGCGGGGCTATTCTACGAGCAGTACTTC.

This clonotype showed up just a few times. The chain uses TRBV6-5 and TRBJ1-6; no clear D. The CDR3 totals 16 residues. CDR1 is MNHEY and CDR2 is SVGAGI in the germline V gene. Trimming removed 0 bases at V and 0 bases at J, with 6 bases between. CDR3: CASSYSRSSYNSPLHF. The CDR3 DNA reads TGTGCCAGCAGTTACTCGAGGAGCTCCTATAATTCACCCCTCCACTTT.